The rows below give T cell receptor beta chains drawn from one sample of a study of cytomegalovirus exposure and HLA in healthy donors. The repertoire was sequenced with immunoSEQ multiplex PCR; TCRdb's copy has only in-frame clones and lacks some. The sample shows a few hundred thousand clones, about 77% of them seen only once. Sample: PBMCs. The receptors here all came from a young woman in good health and CMV-seronegative. The CDR3 runs from the conserved cysteine through the conserved F or W. Fields, in order: D gene, J gene, V gene, clone size, CDR3 DNA, CDR3 protein. The D gene is left open where the match is weak. Not every row has a clone size; where given, it reads once, few, many or a size class.

TRBD1	TRBJ1-2	TRBV13	-	TGTGCCAGCAGCTTAACCGGGACAGGGAATCGTGATGGCTACACCTTC	CASSLTGTGNRDGYTF
TRBD2	TRBJ2-3	TRBV10-3	-	TGTGCCATCAGTGAGTCCCTAGCGGAAGACCTAACAGATACGCAGTATTTT	CAISESLAEDLTDTQYF
TRBD1	TRBJ1-1	TRBV7-6	-	TGTGCCAGCAGCTTCCCACAAACAGGGGAAACTGAAGCTTTCTTT	CASSFPQTGETEAFF
-	TRBJ2-7	TRBV9	-	TGTGCCAGCAGTCGGTCTGGAGGACGCGAGCAGTACTTC	CASSRSGGREQYF
-	TRBJ1-2	TRBV2	-	TGTGCCAGCAGCTTACGGGGGGGGAACTATGGCTACACCTTC	CASSLRGGNYGYTF
-	TRBJ2-3	TRBV18	-	TGTGCCAGCTCCAACAACAGCCGGAGCACAGATACGCAGTATTTT	CASSNNSRSTDTQYF
-	TRBJ1-2	TRBV4-2	-	TGTGCCAGCAGCCAAGATGCGTATGGCTACACCTTC	CASSQDAYGYTF
-	TRBJ2-2	TRBV9	-	TGTGCCAGCAGCGAGTGGGGGCTCGGGAACACCGGGGAGCTGTTTTTT	CASSEWGLGNTGELFF
-	TRBJ1-2	TRBV6-5	-	TGTGCCAGCAGTGAAGGGAGGGGCGATGGCTACACCTTC	CASSEGRGDGYTF
-	TRBJ1-2	TRBV4-1	-	TGCGCCAGCAGCCACCCTCCGGGATGGGATCAACTTAACTATGGCTACACCTTC	CASSHPPGWDQLNYGYTF
TRBD1	TRBJ2-1	TRBV5-4	-	TGTGCCAGCAGCTCCCGGGACAGACCCTACAATGAGCAGTTCTTC	CASSSRDRPYNEQFF
TRBD2	TRBJ2-7	TRBV7-9	-	TGTGCCAGCAGATTAGCGGGGGGGGGCGAGCAGTACTTC	CASRLAGGGEQYF
TRBD1	TRBJ2-2	TRBV10-1	few	TGCGCCAGCAGTGAGTCGACAGGGGACACCGGGGAGCTGTTTTTT	CASSESTGDTGELFF
TRBD2	TRBJ2-5	TRBV4-2	-	TGTGCCAGCACGGTCTTGGGGAGGGACGAGACCCAGTACTTC	CASTVLGRDETQYF
-	TRBJ2-7	TRBV6-5	-	TGTGCCAGCAGTTACTCGAGTACGGGATTTGCCTACGAGCAGTACTTC	CASSYSSTGFAYEQYF
-	TRBJ1-5	TRBV19	few	TGTGCCAGTAGCCCAGACTATAGCAATCAGCCCCAGCATTTT	CASSPDYSNQPQHF